A single T cell receptor (beta chain) is shown here with its context. Its antigen is currently unknown. Use of 60 Vbeta and 13 Jbeta primers characterized the PCR. TCRdb's copy holds only in-frame clones and misses some; the assay was immunoSEQ multiplex PCR. Of under 80,000 clones in the sample, around 80% are singletons; the top ten hold roughly 51%. This entry comes from a study of cytomegalovirus exposure and HLA in healthy donors. Broader study findings: Further analysis was carried out later, and it showed several of the most significant clusters appearing linked to common viral pathogens. For most TCR beta V segments, an earlier analysis put the productive rate at about 90% or about 30% of the time. Cytomegalovirus-associated status was assigned to roughly 160 TCR beta chains.

The clonotype originates from a man in his fifties or sixties in good health and CMV-seropositive. The sequenced material came from PBMCs.

CDR3 sequence: CAISDYTGTGTADTQYF. Here the CDR3 DNA reads TGTGCCATCAGTGACTACACCGGGACAGGGACAGCAGATACGCAGTATTTT. The J gene is TRBJ2-3, the V gene TRBV10-3; 9 bases align to TRBD1. CDR1 is ENHRY, CDR2 SYGVKD, per germline. This CDR3 region has 17 residues. Unmatched junction bases numbered 11, after V lost 3 bases and J lost 4 bases.